This T cell receptor beta chain was recovered during a study of glioma-infiltrating T cells after dendritic cell vaccination. The protocol was immunoSEQ multiplex PCR, while the TCRdb copy is restricted to in-frame clones and leaves out a portion. Among around 90,000 clones listed, over 75% were seen once. Study conclusions and caveats: Patients with more pretreatment TILs had longer time to progression and survival.

Sample time point: after dendritic cell vaccination, including at tumor progression/relapse. Isocitrate dehydrogenase mutation was absent in all glioblastoma patients. The ends lost 0 bases at V and 5 bases at J; junction bases unmatched: 7. The CDR3 has 16 residues. Germline V gene sequence: CDR1 SGHRS, CDR2 YFSETQ. Worth noting for this clone: Its antigen is not known.

The source is a human donor with glioblastoma. The sample here was blood, taken after dendritic cell vaccination. The chain employs TRBV5-1 and TRBJ2-2; 7 bases agree with TRBD2. The CDR3 is CASSLVGGPETGELFF. CDR3 sequence (DNA): TGCGCCAGCAGCTTGGTGGGAGGGCCGGAAACCGGGGAGCTGTTTTTT.